This T cell receptor beta chain was documented in a study of T cell responses to AZD1222 COVID-19 vaccine. Study-wide points: Spike was spanned by vaccine-associated CD4 TCRs, with dominance at 160-218 and 743-854. Most donors were white British and more were female, and clonal diversity was possibly underestimated. Recipients of two AZD1222 doses showed rising Spike-specific TCR breadth and depth.

Regarding this clone: Its antigen remains unknown.

The germline CDR1 and CDR2 sequences are KGHSH and LQKENI. Trimming took off 2 bases at V and 8 bases at J, with 13 bases between the two ends. The CDR3 consists of 15 residues. Second doses that came at about 4 or about 12 weeks were put together. Assay used: immunoSEQ multiplex PCR; TCRdb lists only in-frame clones, some missing. The table shows more than 150,000 clones, with about 90% occurring only once. The chain uses TRBV18 and TRBJ1-6, with a possible D match to TRBD1 (5 bases). This specimen was peripheral blood, taken 28 days after the second AZD1222 dose. The TCR comes from an adult who received the AZD1222 COVID-19 vaccine. CDR3 DNA sequence: TGTGCCAGCTCACCAAGGGCAGGGAGGGATTCACCCCTCCACTTT. Its protein product is CASSPRAGRDSPLHF.